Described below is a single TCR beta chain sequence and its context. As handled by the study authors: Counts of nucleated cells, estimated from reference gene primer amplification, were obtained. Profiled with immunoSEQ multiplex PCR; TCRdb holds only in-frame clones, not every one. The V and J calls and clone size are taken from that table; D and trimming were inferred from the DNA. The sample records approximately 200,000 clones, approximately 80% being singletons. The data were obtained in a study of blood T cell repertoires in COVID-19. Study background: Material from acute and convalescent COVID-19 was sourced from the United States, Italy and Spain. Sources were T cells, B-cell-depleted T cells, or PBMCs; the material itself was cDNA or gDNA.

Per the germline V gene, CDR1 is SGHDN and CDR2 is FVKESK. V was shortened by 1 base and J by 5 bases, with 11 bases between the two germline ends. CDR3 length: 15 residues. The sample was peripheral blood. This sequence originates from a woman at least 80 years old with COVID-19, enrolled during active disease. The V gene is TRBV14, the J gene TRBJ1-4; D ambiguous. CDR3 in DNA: TGTGCCAGCAGCCAAGTATGGAAGGAGAATGAAAAACTGTTTTTT. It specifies CASSQVWKENEKLFF.